This T cell receptor (beta chain) was sequenced for a study of CD8+ T cells in alopecia areata. General observations from the study: Scalp clonality decreased significantly with tofacitinib, and so did expanded CD8+ clones among the top 100. Many expanded lesional clones persisted in scalp and blood during tofacitinib treatment. Higher clonality than in normal scalp was seen in lesional scalp, especially alopecia totalis/universalis.

Once RNA had been extracted, it was reverse transcribed into cDNA to act as the sequencing template. Some clones are missing from TCRdb's copy, which holds only in-frame ones; the method was immunoSEQ multiplex PCR. The profile covers about 190,000 clones, with approximately 67% appearing a single time and 1.3% taken by the ten largest. This CDR3 has 11 residues. Deletions cut 3 bases from V and 4 bases from J, with 4 bases between. The V gene's germline CDR1 is SQVTM and CDR2 ANQGSEA. Treatment in this sample: oral pan-JAK inhibitor, 5-10 mg twice daily. A FACSAria was used to sort CD4+ and CD8+ T cells. These cells came from PBMCs. About this clone itself: Its antigen is currently unknown.

The sequence was collected from a human donor with alopecia areata. This chain connects TRBV29-1 to TRBJ1-3; D not certain. The sample here was CD4+ T cells sorted from blood, taken at week 49, from a patient treated with tofacitinib. The CDR3 sequence: CSVEGGNTIYF. The CDR3 DNA follows: TGCAGCGTTGAGGGCGGAAACACCATATATTTT.